A selection of T cell receptor beta chains follows, all from one sample in a study of vaccination and CD4 T cells after COVID-19. One entry per CDR3 protein, called by TCRdb with MiXCR from the PCR reads. The table has about 10,000 distinct CDR3 sequences, about four fifths seen once. These receptors have no identified antigens. The specimen sequenced was CD4+ T cells from blood, cultured in vitro. All receptors come from a human donor who had recovered from COVID-19. Each CDR3 is given with its conserved first and last residue. The D gene is left open where the match is weak. For some rows the clone size is stated as once, few or many, or as a class when expanded; others skip it.

D: TRBD2
size: NA
J: TRBJ2-7
V: TRBV20-1
DNA: TGCAGTGGTCCCAGCTGGACTAGCGGGAACTACGAGCAGTACTTC
CDR3: CSGPSWTSGNYEQYF

D: TRBD1
size: NA
J: TRBJ1-1
V: TRBV27
DNA: TGTGCCAGCAGTTTATCAGCCGGGACAGGGGACATATACGCTGAAGCTTTCTTT
CDR3: CASSLSAGTGDIYAEAFF

D: NA
size: NA
J: TRBJ1-2
V: TRBV6-1
DNA: TGTGCCAGCAGCGTTCAGGGAATGACCTATGGCTACACCTTC
CDR3: CASSVQGMTYGYTF

D: NA
size: NA
J: TRBJ2-5
V: TRBV6-2/TRBV6-3
DNA: TGTGCCAGCAGAGATATGGGTAGCGGCCGGGGAGAGACCCAGTACTTC
CDR3: CASRDMGSGRGETQYF

D: NA
size: NA
J: TRBJ1-2
V: TRBV7-2
DNA: TGTGCCAGCAGCGGGTCGGCGGGGGCGGGCTATGGCTACACCTTC
CDR3: CASSGSAGAGYGYTF

D: NA
size: once
J: TRBJ2-7
V: TRBV28
DNA: TGTGCCAGCAGTTTTACGCGGGGTCCCACCTACGAGCAGTACTTC
CDR3: CASSFTRGPTYEQYF

D: NA
size: NA
J: TRBJ1-2
V: TRBV7-8
DNA: TGTGCCAGCAGCTTAGGCGTGAAGAACTATGGCTACACCTTC
CDR3: CASSLGVKNYGYTF

D: NA
size: NA
J: TRBJ2-4
V: TRBV20-1
DNA: TGCAGCTCCTCTTACCCCATACTGCAGTACTTC
CDR3: CSSSYPILQYF

D: TRBD1
size: NA
J: TRBJ1-2
V: TRBV7-2
DNA: TGTGCCAGCAGCTCTTCACCGGGACAGAGCTATGGCTACACCTTC
CDR3: CASSSSPGQSYGYTF

D: TRBD1
size: NA
J: TRBJ2-5
V: TRBV30
DNA: TGTGCCTGGAGTCAGGACAGGGGGAGGGAGACCCAGTACTTC
CDR3: CAWSQDRGRETQYF

D: NA
size: NA
J: TRBJ1-2
V: TRBV7-2
DNA: TGTGCCAGCAGCTTAGTGGCAGCCGGCTACACCTTC
CDR3: CASSLVAAGYTF

D: TRBD2
size: NA
J: TRBJ2-3
V: TRBV7-2
DNA: TGTGCCAGCAGCCCCGGGGGAGCGGGAGGAGATACGCAGTATTTT
CDR3: CASSPGGAGGDTQYF

D: NA
size: few
J: TRBJ2-7
V: TRBV6-2/TRBV6-3
DNA: TGTGCCAGCAGTAGGCCGGGGCAGTCCCTCTACGAGCAGTACTTC
CDR3: CASSRPGQSLYEQYF

D: TRBD2
size: NA
J: TRBJ2-5
V: TRBV30
DNA: TGTGCCTGGAGTTCACGACTAGCGGGAGGGCCGGAGACCCAGTACTTC
CDR3: CAWSSRLAGGPETQYF

D: NA
size: medium-sized
J: TRBJ2-7
V: TRBV19
DNA: TGTGCCACCGAGAGCAACTCTGGGGTTAGCTACGAGCAGTACTTC
CDR3: CATESNSGVSYEQYF

D: NA
size: NA
J: TRBJ1-5
V: TRBV28
DNA: TGTGCCAGCAGTTTATTCCGCAATCAGCCCCAGCATTTT
CDR3: CASSLFRNQPQHF

D: NA
size: NA
J: TRBJ1-5
V: TRBV20-1
DNA: TGCAGTGCTAGGGTCTATAGCAATCAGCCCCAGCATTTT
CDR3: CSARVYSNQPQHF

D: TRBD2
size: NA
J: TRBJ2-7
V: TRBV28
DNA: TGTGCCAGCAGTTTCGGGACTAGCGGGAGTTTTCTTCCCTCCTACGAGCAGTACTTC
CDR3: CASSFGTSGSFLPSYEQYF

D: NA
size: NA
J: TRBJ1-1
V: TRBV6-1
DNA: TGTGCCAGCAGTCACACAGGGAAAGCTTTCTTT
CDR3: CASSHTGKAFF

D: NA
size: NA
J: TRBJ2-3
V: TRBV27
DNA: TGTGCCAGCAGTTGGTCCGGGGCCTCACGCACAGATACGCAGTATTTT
CDR3: CASSWSGASRTDTQYF

D: NA
size: large
J: TRBJ1-5
V: TRBV20-1
DNA: TGCAGTGCTAGAGAAGATTACGTAATGAGGGATCAGCCCCAGCATTTT
CDR3: CSAREDYVMRDQPQHF

D: TRBD1
size: few
J: TRBJ1-2
V: TRBV27
DNA: TGTGCCAGCACAAGGGGGCGCGGAGGCTACACCTTC
CDR3: CASTRGRGGYTF

D: NA
size: NA
J: TRBJ2-3
V: TRBV28
DNA: TGTGCCAGCAGCCTACCGAGGGGAGCAGATACGCAGTATTTT
CDR3: CASSLPRGADTQYF

D: NA
size: once
J: TRBJ2-7
V: TRBV15
DNA: TGTGCCACCAGCAGAGGGGGCCACGAGCAGTACTTC
CDR3: CATSRGGHEQYF

D: NA
size: NA
J: TRBJ1-5
V: TRBV24-1
DNA: TGTGCCACCAGTGGCGGGGGGGGGAAGATTAGCAATCAGCCCCAGCATTTT
CDR3: CATSGGGGKISNQPQHF

D: TRBD2
size: NA
J: TRBJ2-3
V: TRBV6-1
DNA: TGTGCCAGCAGCCAGGGACTAGTTGAGTGGGCAGATACGCAGTATTTT
CDR3: CASSQGLVEWADTQYF

D: NA
size: once
J: TRBJ2-5
V: TRBV6-4
DNA: TGTGCCAGCAGTGGGGATATGGCAGAGACCCAGTACTTC
CDR3: CASSGDMAETQYF

D: NA
size: NA
J: TRBJ1-1
V: TRBV20-1
DNA: TGCAGTGCTAGGGGGCCCGCTAACACTGAAGCTTTCTTT
CDR3: CSARGPANTEAFF

D: TRBD1
size: NA
J: TRBJ1-1
V: TRBV6-5
DNA: TGTGCCAGCAGTTCCGGACAGGGTAAGGGGAACACTGAAGCTTTCTTT
CDR3: CASSSGQGKGNTEAFF

D: NA
size: medium-sized
J: TRBJ2-3
V: TRBV24-1
DNA: TGTGCCACCAGTGCCACAGCGGGCCTCCTCGATACGCAGTATTTT
CDR3: CATSATAGLLDTQYF

D: TRBD2
size: NA
J: TRBJ2-3
V: TRBV6-2/TRBV6-3
DNA: TGTGCCAGCAGGAGCGTTTTCAAGCGGGGCGGGGATACGCAGTATTTT
CDR3: CASRSVFKRGGDTQYF

D: TRBD1
size: NA
J: TRBJ1-5
V: TRBV27
DNA: TGTGCCAGCAGACCTGGGACAGCCTCTATGAGCAATCAGCCCCAGCATTTT
CDR3: CASRPGTASMSNQPQHF

D: NA
size: NA
J: TRBJ2-7
V: TRBV27
DNA: TGTGCCAGCAGTTTTTCCCGATCGCGGGCGGGGGAGCAGTACTTC
CDR3: CASSFSRSRAGEQYF

D: NA
size: medium-sized
J: TRBJ2-3
V: TRBV2
DNA: TGTGCCAACAGAGGGCCCGTCACAGATACGCAGTATTTT
CDR3: CANRGPVTDTQYF

D: NA
size: NA
J: TRBJ1-2
V: TRBV15
DNA: TGTGCCACCAGCAGAGCCGGGACTCCGGGGGACGGCTACACCTTC
CDR3: CATSRAGTPGDGYTF

D: NA
size: NA
J: TRBJ1-2
V: TRBV25-1
DNA: TGTGCCAGCAGTGATCAGTCCTACTATGGCTACACCTTC
CDR3: CASSDQSYYGYTF

D: NA
size: NA
J: TRBJ2-3
V: TRBV10-2
DNA: TGCGCCAGCGTAAGAAGAGGCACAGATACGCAGTATTTT
CDR3: CASVRRGTDTQYF

D: NA
size: NA
J: TRBJ1-5
V: TRBV9
DNA: TGTGCCAGCAGTCAAGGAGACTACCTAGGCAATCAGCCCCAGCATTTT
CDR3: CASSQGDYLGNQPQHF

D: TRBD1
size: NA
J: TRBJ2-7
V: TRBV6-1
DNA: TGTGCCAGCAGTCAGGGGACAGGGGGCTCCTACGAGCAGTACTTC
CDR3: CASSQGTGGSYEQYF

D: NA
size: few
J: TRBJ2-5
V: TRBV7-9
DNA: TGTGCCAGCAGCAGAGCGGGCGGGCAAGAGACCCAGTACTTC
CDR3: CASSRAGGQETQYF

D: NA
size: NA
J: TRBJ1-6
V: TRBV25-1
DNA: TGTGCCAGCAGTGAATTTGGGTTTGGGCGGGCCCTCCACTTT
CDR3: CASSEFGFGRALHF

D: NA
size: NA
J: TRBJ1-6
V: TRBV21-1
DNA: TGTGCCAGCAGCACCTGGACAGGGGGCTATAATTCACCCCTCCACTTT
CDR3: CASSTWTGGYNSPLHF

D: NA
size: NA
J: TRBJ2-5
V: TRBV6-1
DNA: TGTGCCAGCAGCAAGGGGGGTAGCGGAGAGACCCAGTACTTC
CDR3: CASSKGGSGETQYF

D: TRBD1
size: NA
J: TRBJ1-1
V: TRBV27
DNA: TGTGCCAGCAAGTCCCAGGGGGCAATGGGAACTGAAGCTTTCTTT
CDR3: CASKSQGAMGTEAFF

D: NA
size: NA
J: TRBJ1-2
V: TRBV5-1
DNA: TGCGCCAGCAGCTTGGCCGGGAACAACTATGGCTACACCTTC
CDR3: CASSLAGNNYGYTF

D: NA
size: large
J: TRBJ2-5
V: TRBV10-2
DNA: TGCGCCAGCAGTGAGTGGTCAGGGGCCCAAGAGACCCAGTACTTC
CDR3: CASSEWSGAQETQYF

D: NA
size: NA
J: TRBJ1-1
V: TRBV7-2
DNA: TGTGCCAGCAGCTTAGGGGGCCCCCTTAACACTGAAGCTTTCTTT
CDR3: CASSLGGPLNTEAFF

D: TRBD2
size: NA
J: TRBJ2-2
V: TRBV20-1
DNA: TGCAGTGCTAGAGACCGGAGTCTAGCGGGAACCGGGGAGCTGTTTTTT
CDR3: CSARDRSLAGTGELFF

D: NA
size: NA
J: TRBJ1-2
V: TRBV3-1
DNA: TGTGCCAGCAGCCAGGGACCGACAGGACTATATGGCTACACCTTC
CDR3: CASSQGPTGLYGYTF

D: TRBD1
size: few
J: TRBJ1-2
V: TRBV7-2
DNA: TGTGCCAGCAGCTTAGATCGGAGACAGGGGGCTGGCGGCTACACCTTC
CDR3: CASSLDRRQGAGGYTF

D: NA
size: NA
J: TRBJ2-2
V: TRBV6-1
DNA: TGTGCCAGCAGCTCCGGAGGGACGAACACCGGGGAGCTGTTTTTT
CDR3: CASSSGGTNTGELFF

D: TRBD1
size: once
J: TRBJ1-5
V: TRBV6-2/TRBV6-3
DNA: TGTGCCAGCAGGCCACAGGGGCCCTCTGGTGAGCATTTT
CDR3: CASRPQGPSGEHF

D: TRBD1
size: NA
J: TRBJ2-2
V: TRBV19
DNA: TGTGCCAGTAGTATAGGCCCGGGACAGGGCCGTATCGGGGAGCTGTTTTTT
CDR3: CASSIGPGQGRIGELFF

D: NA
size: NA
J: TRBJ2-6
V: TRBV20-1
DNA: TGCAGTGCTAGTGTAGGTGGGGCCAACGTCCTGACTTTC
CDR3: CSASVGGANVLTF

D: NA
size: few
J: TRBJ1-2
V: TRBV27
DNA: TGTGCCAGCAGTTTATCCCCGTCCTGGGGGAAGACTAACTATGGCTACACCTTC
CDR3: CASSLSPSWGKTNYGYTF

D: TRBD1
size: NA
J: TRBJ1-2
V: TRBV7-3
DNA: TGTGCCAGCAGCGGAGGACAGGGGTGGGATGGCTACACCTTC
CDR3: CASSGGQGWDGYTF

D: NA
size: NA
J: TRBJ1-5
V: TRBV20-1
DNA: TGCAGTGCTAGAGTGCCCCACGAGGGGGGTGGCAATCAGCCCCAGCATTTT
CDR3: CSARVPHEGGGNQPQHF